The rows below give T cell receptor beta chains drawn from one sample of a study of CD8+CD57+ T cells in acquired aplastic anemia. One entry per CDR3 protein, called by TCRdb with MiXCR from the reads. The top ten clones hold around 1% of a sample with some 170,000 distinct CDR3 sequences, 45% to 55% of them seen once. Sequenced: sorted CD4+, CD8+, or CD8+CD57+ T cells (not recorded which) from PBMCs. These receptors were obtained from a human donor with aplastic anemia. CDR3s leave out the opening cysteine and the closing phenylalanine or tryptophan. Each record gives: CDR3 protein, J gene, V gene, CDR3 length.

CDR3: SVGQGIKETQY
J: TRBJ2-5
V: TRBV29-1
length: 11

CDR3: ASGLTGNIVNTEAF
J: TRBJ1-1
V: TRBV12-5
length: 14

CDR3: ASSPSWVSGNTIY
J: TRBJ1-3
V: TRBV6-1
length: 13

CDR3: ATDRGGTGTAGY
J: TRBJ2-7
V: TRBV10-3
length: 12

CDR3: ASSETPVEIYEQF
J: TRBJ2-1
V: TRBV3-1
length: 13

CDR3: ASTESRLRYGYT
J: TRBJ1-2
V: TRBV7-2
length: 12

CDR3: SASVGSGLASGAQY
J: TRBJ2-3
V: TRBV20-1
length: 14

CDR3: ASTLTTPPRGRWGYT
J: TRBJ1-2
V: TRBV2
length: 15

CDR3: ASSSTGANTEAF
J: TRBJ1-1
V: TRBV6-2/TRBV6-3
length: 12

CDR3: ASSQAGGEQF
J: TRBJ2-1
V: TRBV3-1
length: 10

CDR3: ASSQDGGVNGGYT
J: TRBJ1-2
V: TRBV3-1
length: 13

CDR3: ASSETGGGRETQY
J: TRBJ2-5
V: TRBV19
length: 13

CDR3: ATGTSGYEQY
J: TRBJ2-7
V: TRBV2
length: 10

CDR3: ATSDFGQGGGYGYT
J: TRBJ1-2
V: TRBV24-1
length: 14

CDR3: ATKGRFTGTQY
J: TRBJ2-3
V: TRBV24-1
length: 11

CDR3: ASSAGDSALGGYT
J: TRBJ1-2
V: TRBV5-1
length: 13

CDR3: ATSDAPYGYT
J: TRBJ1-2
V: TRBV19
length: 10

CDR3: SARDLAGGQGYEQY
J: TRBJ2-7
V: TRBV20-1
length: 14

CDR3: SACRTGANTEAF
J: TRBJ1-1
V: TRBV20-1
length: 12

CDR3: ASRGDLYNSPLH
J: TRBJ1-6
V: TRBV25-1
length: 12

CDR3: ASSIDLPGQETQY
J: TRBJ2-5
V: TRBV19
length: 13

CDR3: SARPRTRNYEQY
J: TRBJ2-7
V: TRBV20-1
length: 12

CDR3: ASSPNAQGFGNTIY
J: TRBJ1-3
V: TRBV7-9
length: 14

CDR3: ASTRLAGGNEQF
J: TRBJ2-1
V: TRBV2
length: 12

CDR3: ASSFQGTGFNERF
J: TRBJ2-1
V: TRBV11-2
length: 13

CDR3: ASSQDLGISYGYT
J: TRBJ1-2
V: TRBV4-2
length: 13

CDR3: AISELAGGTDTQY
J: TRBJ2-3
V: TRBV10-3
length: 13

CDR3: ARDTLGETQY
J: TRBJ2-5
V: TRBV2
length: 10

CDR3: ASKRLAGWSGELF
J: TRBJ2-2
V: TRBV7-2
length: 13

CDR3: AISELVSGNTIY
J: TRBJ1-3
V: TRBV10-3
length: 12

CDR3: ASSQVPRTGSHGYT
J: TRBJ1-2
V: TRBV3-1
length: 14

CDR3: AIRGDLGGGTQY
J: TRBJ2-5
V: TRBV10-3
length: 12

CDR3: SADSGQGNSPLH
J: TRBJ1-6
V: TRBV20-1
length: 12

CDR3: ASSLGSSVSSYNEQF
J: TRBJ2-1
V: TRBV7-6
length: 15

CDR3: ASLPWDRNTEAF
J: TRBJ1-1
V: TRBV25-1
length: 12

CDR3: SGGTDTQY
J: TRBJ2-3
V: TRBV29-1
length: 8

CDR3: SVLTAGTGSYEQY
J: TRBJ2-7
V: TRBV29-1
length: 13

CDR3: ASRGTGGGSPLH
J: TRBJ1-6
V: TRBV6-1
length: 12

CDR3: ASSFNDSPLH
J: TRBJ1-6
V: TRBV7-9
length: 10

CDR3: ASGDSTYNSPLH
J: TRBJ1-6
V: TRBV25-1
length: 12

CDR3: ASSLAGQGAGELF
J: TRBJ2-2
V: TRBV7-2
length: 13

CDR3: SARTRGFTDTQY
J: TRBJ2-3
V: TRBV20-1
length: 12

CDR3: ASSPRETPNTEAF
J: TRBJ1-1
V: TRBV18
length: 13

CDR3: SVDWGGDYGYT
J: TRBJ1-2
V: TRBV29-1
length: 11

CDR3: ASSVGPYTQY
J: TRBJ2-3
V: TRBV9
length: 10

CDR3: ASSSRTTGSSGNTIY
J: TRBJ1-3
V: TRBV7-8
length: 15

CDR3: ASKRDSPYEQY
J: TRBJ2-7
V: TRBV6-1
length: 11

CDR3: ASSPPGLGPQPQH
J: TRBJ1-5
V: TRBV7-8
length: 13

CDR3: ASSLEVGELF
J: TRBJ2-2
V: TRBV5-1
length: 10

CDR3: ASSEEGARNTEAF
J: TRBJ1-1
V: TRBV2
length: 13

CDR3: ASSFAGEPGELF
J: TRBJ2-2
V: TRBV5-4
length: 12